The source of this T cell receptor (beta chain) is a study of cytomegalovirus exposure and HLA in healthy donors. About this clone itself: No antigen is known for it.

CDR1 is MDHEN, CDR2 SYDVKM, per germline. There are 16 residues in the CDR3. The V gene end was trimmed by 6 bases and the J gene end by 3 bases; junction bases not matched to a gene: 10. Study results and limitations: Versus the approximately 670-donor mean, an Asian-associated ancestry cluster reportedly showed fewer N-insertions in a later analysis.

With 60 Vbeta and 13 Jbeta primers, the PCR was carried out. The protocol was immunoSEQ multiplex PCR, while the TCRdb copy is restricted to in-frame clones and leaves out a portion. The table includes about 170,000 clones, 80% to 90% detected once. The sequenced material came from PBMCs. This sequence originates from a woman under 30 in good health and CMV-seronegative. The rearrangement uses TRBV28 and TRBJ1-2; TRBD1 matches 10 bases. The CDR3 sequence: CASRKDRGSRYYGYTF. The CDR3 DNA is TGTGCCAGCAGAAAGGACAGGGGGAGCAGGTACTATGGCTACACCTTC.